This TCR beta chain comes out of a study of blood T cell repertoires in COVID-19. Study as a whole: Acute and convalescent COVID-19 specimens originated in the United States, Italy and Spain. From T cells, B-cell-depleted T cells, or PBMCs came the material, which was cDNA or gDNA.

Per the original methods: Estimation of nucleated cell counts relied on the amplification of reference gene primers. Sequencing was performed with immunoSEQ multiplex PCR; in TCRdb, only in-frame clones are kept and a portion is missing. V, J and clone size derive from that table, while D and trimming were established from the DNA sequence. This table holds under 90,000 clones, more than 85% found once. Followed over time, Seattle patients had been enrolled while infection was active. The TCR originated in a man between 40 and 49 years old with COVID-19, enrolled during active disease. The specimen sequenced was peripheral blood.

The CDR3 reads CASTLEASSPLHF. The CDR3 coding sequence is TGTGCCAGTACCCTAGAGGCATCTTCACCCCTCCACTTT. The rearrangement links TRBV19 to TRBJ1-6, with D hard to call. Germline V CDR1 and CDR2: LNHDA, SQIVND (reference sequence). Between the trimmed V and J ends, which lost 7 bases and 9 bases, there was a span of 13 bases. CDR3 size: 13 residues.